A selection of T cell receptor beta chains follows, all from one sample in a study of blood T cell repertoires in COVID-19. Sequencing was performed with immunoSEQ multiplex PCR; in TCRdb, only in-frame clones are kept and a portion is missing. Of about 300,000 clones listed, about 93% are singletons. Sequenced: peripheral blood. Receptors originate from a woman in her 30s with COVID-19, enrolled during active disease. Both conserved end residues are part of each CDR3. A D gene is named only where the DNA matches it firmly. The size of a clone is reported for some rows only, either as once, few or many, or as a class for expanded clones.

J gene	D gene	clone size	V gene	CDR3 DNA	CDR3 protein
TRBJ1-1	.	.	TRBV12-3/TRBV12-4	TGTGCCAGCAGTTTAGGCGCAAACACTGAAGCTTTCTTT	CASSLGANTEAFF
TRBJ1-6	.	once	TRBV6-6	TGTGCCAGCAGGGAGGGGTGGAATTCACCCCTCCACTTT	CASREGWNSPLHF
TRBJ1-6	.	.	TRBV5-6	TGTGCCAGCAGCTTACAGGGAGATAATTCACCCCTCCACTTT	CASSLQGDNSPLHF
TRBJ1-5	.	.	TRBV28	TGTGCCAGCAGTTTCAACCGGGACATCACGCCCCAGCATTTT	CASSFNRDITPQHF
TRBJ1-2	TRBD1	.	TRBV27	TGTGCCAGCAGTGCGAGAGGGAGGACAGGGACGGGCGGCTACACCTTC	CASSARGRTGTGGYTF
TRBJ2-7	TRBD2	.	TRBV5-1	TGCGCCAGCAGCTTTCTACCGGCGGGAGGTCTCCTCTCCTACGAGCAGTACTTC	CASSFLPAGGLLSYEQYF
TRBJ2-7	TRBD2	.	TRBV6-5	TGTGCCAGCTCCGGGAGGGTGGACGAGCAGTACTTC	CASSGRVDEQYF
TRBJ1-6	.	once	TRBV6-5	TGTGCCAGCTCGATTGACAGAAGCTATAATTCACCCCTCCACTTT	CASSIDRSYNSPLHF
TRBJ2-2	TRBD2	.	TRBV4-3	TGCGCCAGCAGCCAAGGGGCTAGCGGGAACACCGGGGAGCTGTTTTTT	CASSQGASGNTGELFF
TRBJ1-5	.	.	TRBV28	TGTGCCAGCAGTCCCCACCCTGGGCCCAATCAGCCCCAGCATTTT	CASSPHPGPNQPQHF
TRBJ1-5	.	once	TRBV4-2	TGTGCCAGCAGTACAGGCAATCAGCCCCAGCATTTT	CASSTGNQPQHF
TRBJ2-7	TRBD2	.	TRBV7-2	TGTGCCAGCAGCCCTCTAGCGGGAGGGGTCGAGCAGTACTTC	CASSPLAGGVEQYF
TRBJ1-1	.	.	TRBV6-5	TGTGCCAGCAACAGAAACAGTGGGAACACTGAAGCTTTCTTT	CASNRNSGNTEAFF
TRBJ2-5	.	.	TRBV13	TGTGCCAGCAGCTCCCCGGCAGCGGAAGAGACCCAGTACTTC	CASSSPAAEETQYF
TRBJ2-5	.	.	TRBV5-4	TGTGCCAGCAGCTTGGTTCCTTTCCAAGAGACCCAGTACTTC	CASSLVPFQETQYF
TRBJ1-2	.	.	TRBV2	TGTGCCAGCAGTGAATTTCGTGAGGATGGCTACACCTTC	CASSEFREDGYTF
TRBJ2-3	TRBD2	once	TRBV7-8	TGTGCCAGCAGCATCACGACTAGCGGGAGCACAGATACGCAGTATTTT	CASSITTSGSTDTQYF
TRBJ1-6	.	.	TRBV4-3	TGCGCCAGCAGCCAAGTGCGGGCGAGCTCCTATAATTCACCCCTCCACTTT	CASSQVRASSYNSPLHF
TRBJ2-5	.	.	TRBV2	TGTGCCAGCAGCCGGACTGCGGGGACCCAGTACTTC	CASSRTAGTQYF
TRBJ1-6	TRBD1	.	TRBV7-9	TGTGCCAGCAGCTTGGACCTGGGACAGCATAATTCACCCCTCCACTTT	CASSLDLGQHNSPLHF
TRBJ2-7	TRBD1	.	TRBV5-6	TGTGCCAGCAGCACGACAGGGAAGAGGTCCTACGAGCAGTACTTC	CASSTTGKRSYEQYF
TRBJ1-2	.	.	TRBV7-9	TGTGCCAGCACCCCAACGGGGGACTATGGCTACACCTTC	CASTPTGDYGYTF
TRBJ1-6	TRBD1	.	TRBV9	TGTGCCAGCAGCGCCTACCGGGACAGGGGTAATTCACCCCTCCACTTT	CASSAYRDRGNSPLHF
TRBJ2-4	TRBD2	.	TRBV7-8	TGTGCCAGCAGGCCAATAGCGGGATTGAACATTCAGTACTTC	CASRPIAGLNIQYF
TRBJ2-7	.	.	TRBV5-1	TGCGCCAGCAGCTGGGCACCAGGCGAGCAGTACTTC	CASSWAPGEQYF
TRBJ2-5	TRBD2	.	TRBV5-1	TGCGCCAGCAGCTTGCGGACTAGCGGGGAGACCCAGTACTTC	CASSLRTSGETQYF
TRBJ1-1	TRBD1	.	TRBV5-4	TGTGCCACCCGAGACAGAGCTAGGGGGCCGGGGACTGAAGCTTTCTTT	CATRDRARGPGTEAFF
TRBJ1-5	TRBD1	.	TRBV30	TGTGCCTGGAGTGTTGGAAGGACAGGGCTTCAGCCCCAGCATTTT	CAWSVGRTGLQPQHF
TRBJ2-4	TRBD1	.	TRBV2	TGTGCCAGCAGAACCGGGACAGGAGGCAACATTCAGTACTTC	CASRTGTGGNIQYF